The clone carrying this T cell receptor beta chain was recorded a few times. These data are taken from a study of shared clonotypes between healthy human individuals. CD45RO-negative cells were positively selected for CCR7, leaving out terminally differentiated effector memory CD45RA+ cells. Data came from immunoSEQ multiplex PCR; TCRdb stores just in-frame clones and leaves some out. The table includes about 2.1 million clones, around 93% detected once. The receptor comes from a man in his late teens or twenties in good health. Some clones in this sample may be carry-over from other donors' samples. Sequencing was performed on naive CD8+ T cells from PBMCs.

CDR3 loop: CSVEGDHADYGYTF. The CDR3 bases are TGCAGCGTTGAAGGAGACCACGCGGACTATGGCTACACCTTC. This rearrangement joins TRBV29-1 to TRBJ1-2; no clear D gene. The CDR3 is made up of 14 amino acids. The V gene lost 1 base and the J gene lost 3 bases, with 12 bases spanning the gap. The germline V gene has CDR1 SQVTM and CDR2 ANQGSEA.